The clone carrying this TCR beta chain has a handful of counts. The antigen is not known. The CDR3 has 15 residues. Germline values: CDR1 SGHAT, CDR2 FQNNGV. V shed 5 bases, J shed 7 bases, and the junction held 10 bases outside the gene matches. The sample originates from a study of T-cell memory formation after mild COVID-19. Study context: Most TCR clusters belonged to a single donor.

Whole-study findings and limits: Balance between CD4 and CD8 was seen in clones contracting day 15 to 85, and a CD4+ lean was seen in later expanders. Pre-infection memory held some responding clones, suggesting pre-existing cross-reactive T cells responded. For contracting clones, CD4+ ones sat mainly in CM and EM, CD8+ in EMRA.

TCRdb reanalysed the 5' RACE reads using MiXCR and keeps one entry per CDR3 protein. The sample yields 300,000 to 400,000 distinct CDR3 sequences, roughly 15% seen once. V is TRBV11-2 and J is TRBJ2-1; 8 bases agree with TRBD1. The sequencing input was PBMCs or a T cell subset sorted from them (not recorded which). This receptor was identified in a man younger than 30 who had mild COVID-19 (a few samples of this study predate the infection). Cell type and time point are not known. The CDR3: CASSPRRGRWNEQFF. Written as DNA, the CDR3 is TGTGCCAGCAGCCCTCGCAGGGGGCGGTGGAATGAGCAGTTCTTC.